The 24 T cell receptor beta chains below come from one sample, sequenced in a study of T cells after posttransplantation cyclophosphamide. The assay was immunoSEQ multiplex PCR, and TCRdb's table has in-frame clones only and misses some. Of 9,000 to 15,000 clones listed, around 2% are singletons. Treatment was busulfan-fludarabine conditioning, a marrow graft, and cyclophosphamide on days +3 and +4. The sequenced sample was PBMCs, obtained after allogeneic stem cell transplant with posttransplant cyclophosphamide. The receptors here all came from a young adult male patient who received an allogeneic stem cell transplant from a related donor, was CMV-positive, and had no GVHD. T cells may partly derive from the graft donor.

A few counts support this clone. The chain has TRBV28 and TRBJ2-7; 9 bases line up with TRBD1. In germline, CDR1 is MDHEN, CDR2 SYDVKM. This CDR3 is built from 14 residues. V was pared by 3 bases and J by 5 bases, with 5 bases of the junction left unmatched. The chain's CDR3 is CASSLGGQGHEQYF. The CDR3 bases are TGTGCCAGCAGTTTGGGGGGACAGGGACACGAGCAGTACTTC.

This clone was counted only a few times. No conserved phenylalanine or tryptophan ends this CDR3, so it is likely a read error. J is TRBJ1-2 and V is TRBV27; TRBD1 is a possible D gene (5 bases). CDR3 size: 14 residues. CDR1 is MNHEY and CDR2 is SMNVEV in the germline V gene (reference sequence). V was shortened by 0 bases and J by 6 bases, with 11 bases between the two germline ends. CDR3 protein: CASSLSAGLHGYTL. In DNA form, the CDR3 reads TGTGCCAGCAGTTTATCGGCGGGACTACATGGCTACACCCTC.

The chain joins TRBV5-4 to TRBJ2-2; TRBD2 might be the D (6 bases). Trimming cost V 4 bases and J 5 bases, with 18 bases left between them. The CDR3 covers 16 residues. Germline V lookup: CDR1 SGHNT, CDR2 YYREEE (reference sequence). CDR3 amino acids: CASSLPRTGGTGELFF. Written as DNA, the CDR3 is TGTGCCAGCAGCCTACCTAGGACCGGAGGGACCGGGGAGCTGTTTTTT.

This chain uses TRBV11-3 with TRBJ2-2, with 9 bases aligning to TRBD2. This CDR3 is 17 amino acids long. J was trimmed by 6 bases and V by 5 bases; bases with no gene match: 13. The germline CDR1 and CDR2 sequences are SGHNT and YENEEA. The CDR3 reads CASSHPGGTSSPGELFF. CDR3 bases: TGTGCCAGCAGCCACCCGGGGGGGACTAGCTCACCCGGGGAGCTGTTTTTT.

This clone was detected only a few times. The CDR3, as DNA: TGTGCCAGCAGTTTTAGGGCGGGATGGAACACCGGGGAGCTGTTTTTT. Its protein is CASSFRAGWNTGELFF. The rearrangement uses TRBV28 and TRBJ2-2, with D possibly TRBD2 on 6 matching bases. The germline V and J ends were trimmed by 3 bases and 1 base, with 12 bases remaining between them. The CDR3 is 16 amino acids. Germline loops: CDR1 MDHEN, CDR2 SYDVKM.

The chain joins TRBV2 to TRBJ1-6, with TRBD1 identical over 11 bases. Trimming took 4 bases from V and 5 from J; bases not matched to a gene: 4. The CDR3 is made up of 16 amino acids. Germline V CDR1 and CDR2: SNHLY, FYNNEI. The CDR3 here is CASSGTGGLNNSPLHF. The CDR3 DNA is TGTGCCAGCAGTGGGACAGGGGGCTTAAATAATTCACCCCTCCACTTT.

The V and J genes are TRBV2 and TRBJ2-5; 9 bases are shared with TRBD2. CDR1 is SNHLY, CDR2 FYNNEI, per germline. The CDR3 consists of 17 residues. With V trimmed by 4 bases and J by 2 bases, 11 bases remained unmatched. Written as DNA, the CDR3 is TGTGCCAGCAGTGCTTGGCGGGGGGGGACCCCACAAGAGACCCAGTACTTC. Protein product: CASSAWRGGTPQETQYF.

This clone was observed a handful of times. J is TRBJ2-7 and V is TRBV28; D may be TRBD1 (10 bases). Germline V CDR1 and CDR2: MDHEN, SYDVKM. The CDR3 has 21 amino acids. V was clipped by 3 bases and J by 3 bases, with 33 bases between them. The chain's CDR3 is CASSLGRQGAWREGSYYEQYF. For the CDR3, the DNA is TGTGCCAGCAGTTTGGGACGACAGGGGGCGTGGCGGGAGGGCAGTTACTACGAGCAGTACTTC.

The table lists this clone with a few counts. CDR3 region: CASRRDRLRGLNTEAFF. Here the CDR3 DNA reads TGTGCCAGCAGACGAGACAGGTTGAGAGGTCTGAACACTGAAGCTTTCTTT. V gene TRBV11-2 combines with J gene TRBJ1-1; maybe TRBD1 (6 bases). Trimming removed 6 bases from V and 0 bases from J, with 20 bases in between. CDR3 length equals 17 residues. In germline, CDR1 is SGHAT, CDR2 FQNNGV.

The V gene is TRBV18, the J gene TRBJ1-2; D might be TRBD1 (5 bases). The CDR3 runs 15 residues. V was trimmed by 0 bases and J by 3 bases, leaving 11 bases between them. CDR1 is KGHSH and CDR2 is LQKENI in the germline V gene. The CDR3 spells CASSPPQGRDYGYTF. For the CDR3, the DNA is TGTGCCAGCTCACCACCGCAGGGTAGAGACTATGGCTACACCTTC.

On this clone: One end of the junction fails to match germline, which may point to a read error. This CDR3 is also generated by other DNA sequences in the sample. The chain is built from TRBV11-2 and TRBJ1-4; D gene ambiguous. Germline values: CDR1 SGHAT, CDR2 FQNNGV. The CDR3 totals 13 residues. CDR3 coding DNA: TGCGCCAGCAGCGCCGCGGATAATGAAAAACTGTTTTTT. This codes for CASSAADNEKLFF.

The table lists this clone with a few counts. This CDR3 reads CSVEVTTGGTGETQYF. CDR3 nucleotide sequence: TGCAGCGTTGAAGTCACTACAGGGGGCACGGGGGAGACCCAGTACTTC. V usage is TRBV29-1 and J usage is TRBJ2-5; 9 bases fit TRBD1. J was trimmed by 5 bases and V by 1 base; bases with no gene match: 11. Germline assignment: CDR1 SQVTM and CDR2 ANQGSEA. The CDR3 has 16 residues.

This CDR3 reads CASSGADRASEKLFF. In nucleotides, the CDR3 is TGTGCCAGCAGTGGTGCCGACAGGGCCAGTGAAAAACTGTTTTTT. The V gene is TRBV28, the J gene TRBJ1-4; 7 nucleotides align to TRBD1. The CDR3 extends over 15 amino acids. V trimming: 5 bases; J trimming: 7 bases; junction bases outside the gene matches: 10. Germline V gene sequence: CDR1 MDHEN, CDR2 SYDVKM.

This clone was seen a handful of times. The chain employs TRBV7-2 and TRBJ2-3, with 13 bases lining up with TRBD2. Germline CDR1 reads SGHTA; CDR2 reads FQGNSA. The CDR3 contains 18 residues. V trimming: 1 base; J trimming: 4 bases; junction bases outside the gene matches: 8. The CDR3 sequence: CASSLGTSGRGRADTQYF. DNA for the CDR3: TGTGCCAGCAGCTTAGGGACTAGCGGGAGAGGGAGGGCAGATACGCAGTATTTT.

The rearrangement uses TRBV6-6 and TRBJ2-3; TRBD1 matches at 8 bases. The germline V gene has CDR1 MNHNY and CDR2 SVGAGI (reference sequence). The CDR3 is made up of 16 amino acids. The junction had 10 bases not matched to a gene; V was cut back by 4 bases and J by 4 bases. The CDR3, as DNA: TGTGCCAGCAGTTCCCCAGGGGGCTTTTTTCCAGATACGCAGTATTTT. Amino acids: CASSSPGGFFPDTQYF.

V is TRBV9 and J is TRBJ2-3; 11 positions match TRBD2. Trimming at V came to 4 bases and at J to 1 base, leaving 14 bases not matched to a gene. The germline CDR1 and CDR2 sequences are SGDLS and YYNGEE. This CDR3 is built from 19 residues. The DNA for the CDR3 is TGTGCCAGCAGCCCCCGTAGGCTAGCGGGAGGCTACCGCACAGATACGCAGTATTTT. Its protein is CASSPRRLAGGYRTDTQYF.

V usage is TRBV28 and J usage is TRBJ2-7, with a possible D match to TRBD1 (5 bases). Trimming shortened V by 7 bases and J by 3 bases, and 10 bases separated the two germline ends. Germline V gene lookup returns CDR1 MDHEN and CDR2 SYDVKM. This CDR3 is built from 12 residues. As DNA, the CDR3 is TGTGCCAGCACGACAGTAAGCTACGAGCAGTACTTC. It yields the protein CASTTVSYEQYF.

This clone was counted only a few times. The chain carries TRBV6-5 and TRBJ2-5, with a tentative D call TRBD1 (6 bases). Per germline, CDR1 MNHEY and CDR2 SVGAGI. CDR3 length equals 13 residues. Between the trimmed V and J ends, which lost 6 bases and 2 bases, there was a span of 10 bases. CDR3 region: CASSWDIQETQYF. The DNA of the CDR3 is TGTGCCAGCAGCTGGGACATACAAGAGACCCAGTACTTC.

This clone was counted a few times. The chain couples TRBV10-2 to TRBJ1-2; D is unclear. The CDR3 length is 11 residues. CDR1 and CDR2 from the germline V gene are WSHSY and SAAADI. V was trimmed by 3 bases and J by 6 bases, leaving 5 bases between them. CDR3: CASSDGNGYTF. The CDR3 DNA reads as TGCGCCAGCAGTGACGGGAATGGCTACACCTTC.

The sample holds a few counts of this clone. J is TRBJ2-5 and V is TRBV7-2, with 9 bases lining up with TRBD2. This CDR3 has 17 amino acids. Germline CDR1 is SGHTA and CDR2 is FQGNSA. J lost 0 bases, V lost 6 bases, and 11 bases had no gene match. This chain's CDR3 is CASSLTSGGPNQETQYF. CDR3 nucleotide sequence: TGTGCCAGCAGTTTAACAAGCGGGGGGCCGAACCAAGAGACCCAGTACTTC.

This clone was observed a few times. The genes are TRBV7-2 and TRBJ2-3; 7 bases are shared with TRBD2. With 4 bases clipped from V and 0 bases from J, the junction kept 7 bases outside the gene matches. Per germline, CDR1 SGHTA and CDR2 FQGNSA. This CDR3 is 16 amino acids long. This CDR3 reads CASSYVGGGSTDTQYF. CDR3 DNA sequence: TGTGCCAGCAGCTACGTGGGGGGAGGGAGCACAGATACGCAGTATTTT.

The table lists this clone with a few counts. The genes are TRBV6-4 and TRBJ1-6; 8 positions agree with TRBD1. Trimming cost V 3 bases and J 9 bases; bases outside gene matches: 7. From germline, CDR1 is MRHNA and CDR2 SNTAGT. The CDR3 spans 15 residues. Here the CDR3 reads CASSDRTGFGSPLHF. CDR3 DNA sequence: TGTGCCAGCAGTGATAGGACAGGGTTTGGTTCACCCCTCCACTTT.

This clone was counted between two and nine times. This rearrangement joins TRBV30 to TRBJ2-3; no definite D call. Germline V CDR1 and CDR2: GTSNPN, SVGIG (reference sequence). Trimming stripped 0 bases from V and 2 bases from J, with 6 bases between. The CDR3 sequence is 13 residues long. CDR3 sequence reads: CAWSVGHTDTQYF. In nucleotides, the CDR3 is TGTGCCTGGAGTGTGGGCCACACAGATACGCAGTATTTT. Complete variable domain (other parts from reference TRBV30 and TRBJ2-3): SQTIHQWPATLVQPVGSPLSLECTVEGTSNPNLYWYRQAAGRGLQLLFYSVGIGQISSEVPQNLSASRPQDRQFILSSKKLLLSDSGFYLCAWSVGHTDTQYFGPGTRLTVL.

This clone has a handful of counts. J is TRBJ2-2 and V is TRBV2; tentative D call: TRBD2 (5 bases). V was clipped by 6 bases and J by 3 bases, with 14 bases between them. The CDR3 length is 15 residues. Per germline, CDR1 SNHLY and CDR2 FYNNEI. For the CDR3, the DNA is TGTGCCAGCAGCTTAGCGAACATAGACACCGGGGAGCTGTTTTTT. Its translation: CASSLANIDTGELFF.